This is a list of T cell receptor beta chains from one sample in a study of glioma-infiltrating T cells after dendritic cell vaccination. The assay was immunoSEQ multiplex PCR, and TCRdb's table has in-frame clones only and misses some. This table has 70,000 to 90,000 clones, 83% appearing once. The source material was blood, sampled after dendritic cell vaccination. These receptors were collected from a human donor with glioblastoma. Each CDR3 is given with its conserved first and last residue. A D gene is named only where the DNA matches it firmly.

TRBJ2-7,TRBV6-5,.,CASSYSTRGYEQYF,TGTGCCAGCAGTTACTCGACCAGGGGCTACGAGCAGTACTTC
TRBJ1-5,TRBV5-1,.,CASSLGGSNNQPQHF,TGCGCCAGCAGCTTGGGGGGCTCCAACAATCAGCCCCAGCATTTT
TRBJ2-6,TRBV4-1,.,CASSQEEGSGANVLTF,TGCGCCAGCAGCCAAGAAGAGGGCTCTGGGGCCAACGTCCTGACTTTC
TRBJ2-3,TRBV4-3,TRBD1,CASSQDQGQTTHTQYF,TGCGCCAGCAGCCAAGATCAGGGACAGACGACTCATACGCAGTATTTT
TRBJ1-1,TRBV4-1,TRBD1,CASSYRGPNTEAFF,TGCGCCAGCAGCTACAGGGGGCCGAACACTGAAGCTTTCTTT
TRBJ1-5,TRBV19,.,CASSWGSGVNSNQPQHF,TGTGCCAGTAGTTGGGGGTCAGGGGTTAATAGCAATCAGCCCCAGCATTTT
TRBJ2-1,TRBV29-1,.,CSGLRRDREYNNEQFF,TGCAGCGGCCTAAGGAGGGACAGAGAATACAACAATGAGCAGTTCTTC
TRBJ1-3,TRBV5-1,.,CASSEETGIPGNTIYF,TGCGCCAGCAGCGAGGAAACAGGAATACCTGGAAACACCATATATTTT
TRBJ1-1,TRBV7-8,.,CASRSLPGGNTEAFF,TGTGCCAGCAGATCACTTCCCGGAGGGAACACTGAAGCTTTCTTT
TRBJ1-5,TRBV19,.,CASSISQPQHF,TGTGCCAGTAGTATTAGTCAGCCCCAGCATTTT
TRBJ1-4,TRBV11-2,TRBD1,CASSTTGVGNEKLFF,TGTGCCAGCAGCACTACAGGGGTCGGTAATGAAAAACTGTTTTTT
TRBJ2-1,TRBV5-6,TRBD2,CASSPGLADNEQFF,TGTGCCAGCAGCCCGGGACTAGCGGACAATGAGCAGTTCTTC
TRBJ1-1,TRBV5-1,.,CASSTSTGMNTEAFF,TGCGCCAGCAGCACCTCGACAGGAATGAACACTGAAGCTTTCTTT
TRBJ2-3,TRBV6-1,TRBD2,CASRVSGGDTQYF,TGTGCCAGCCGTGTCAGCGGGGGAGATACGCAGTATTTT
TRBJ1-1,TRBV2,.,CASSAVMNTEAFF,TGTGCCAGCAGTGCGGTCATGAACACTGAAGCTTTCTTT
TRBJ1-1,TRBV30,.,CAWSQGSSNTEAFF,TGTGCCTGGAGTCAGGGGAGCAGCAACACTGAAGCTTTCTTT